These T cell receptor beta chains were read from a single sample in a study of cytotoxic CD8 clonotypes in ibrutinib-treated CLL. Produced via immunoSEQ multiplex PCR; TCRdb's table is partial and in-frame only. This table holds 100,000 to 150,000 clones, approximately 85% found once. The material was PBMCs, obtained after 24 months of ibrutinib treatment. The receptors come from a human donor with chronic lymphocytic leukemia. Each CDR3 is given with its conserved first and last residue. The D gene is left open where the match is weak. Only some rows state a clone size, as once, few, many or a class for expanded clones.

size,D,J,V,DNA,CDR3
few,TRBD1,TRBJ2-2,TRBV9,TGTGCCAGCAGCGCGACAGGGGTCACCGGGGAGCTGTTTTTT,CASSATGVTGELFF
NA,TRBD2,TRBJ2-1,TRBV28,TGTGCCAGCAGTTTCGCCGGGGAGGGGAGCGGGAAACATGAGCAGTTCTTC,CASSFAGEGSGKHEQFF
NA,TRBD2,TRBJ2-5,TRBV11-1,TGTGCCAGCAGCCGGACTAGCGGGGGGCAAGAGACCCAGTACTTC,CASSRTSGGQETQYF
many,NA,TRBJ2-7,TRBV6-5,TGTGCCAGCAGCCCAGACCGGGACATCTACGAGCAGTACTTC,CASSPDRDIYEQYF
NA,NA,TRBJ2-7,TRBV5-1,TGCGCCAGCAGCATCGAGGGGGCGGAAGTTTGGCGGGAGGCTAGCTACGAGCAGTACTTC,CASSIEGAEVWREASYEQYF
NA,TRBD1,TRBJ2-1,TRBV9,TGTGCCAGCAGCGCAGGACAGGTCTACAATGAGCAGTTCTTC,CASSAGQVYNEQFF
NA,TRBD1,TRBJ2-1,TRBV5-4,TGTGCCAGCAGCGGCAGGACAGGGACAGAACCTGGTGAGCAGTTCTTC,CASSGRTGTEPGEQFF
NA,TRBD2,TRBJ2-2,TRBV9,TGTGCCAGCAGCGTCCAGCCTAGCGGGGGCGCCGGGGAGCTGTTTTTT,CASSVQPSGGAGELFF
NA,TRBD2,TRBJ2-7,TRBV2,TGTGCCAGCAGGGGGACTAGCGGGAACTACGAGCAGTACTTC,CASRGTSGNYEQYF
once,NA,TRBJ2-1,TRBV5-1,TGCGCCAGCAGCTTGGAGTACCCTAGGGATGAGCAGTTCTTC,CASSLEYPRDEQFF
NA,NA,TRBJ1-1,TRBV28,TGTGCCAGCAGCTCCGGGCCTTCCCTCGTGGCTTTCTTT,CASSSGPSLVAFF
few,NA,TRBJ1-3,TRBV19,TGTGCCAGTAGTACCCCCCTTGGAAACACCATATATTTT,CASSTPLGNTIYF
NA,NA,TRBJ2-5,TRBV7-9,TGTGCCAGCAGCCTTTTAGCGAAGGTGGGGGGAGAGGAGCAGTACTTC,CASSLLAKVGGEEQYF
NA,NA,TRBJ2-1,TRBV7-2,TGTGCCAGCAATAAATTCACAGGGACTGAGCAGTTCTTC,CASNKFTGTEQFF
NA,TRBD1,TRBJ1-1,TRBV19,TGTGCCAGTAGTATTACAGGGGGACACACTGAAGCTTTCTTT,CASSITGGHTEAFF
NA,NA,TRBJ1-1,TRBV7-6,TGTGCCAGCAGCTTAGCGATTGTAAACACTGAAGCTTTCTTT,CASSLAIVNTEAFF
NA,NA,TRBJ2-1,TRBV7-9,TGTGCCAGCAGCTTAAGGCCCGGGACCCTCGTCGATGAGCAGTTCTTC,CASSLRPGTLVDEQFF
NA,TRBD2,TRBJ2-7,TRBV5-6,TGTGCCAGCAGCTTCCCCCTAGCGGACCCCTACGAGCAGTACTTC,CASSFPLADPYEQYF
NA,NA,TRBJ2-1,TRBV7-6,TGTGCCAGCAGCCATGGCGGGTCTCCCCAGTTCTTC,CASSHGGSPQFF
few,NA,TRBJ1-2,TRBV6-6,TGTGCCAGCAGTGCGGGAGGGGCGGGGAGGAACTATGGCTACACCTTC,CASSAGGAGRNYGYTF
NA,NA,TRBJ1-5,TRBV28,TGTGCCAGCAGGTCGACAACAGGGTTTTTTGATAGCAATCAGCCCCAGCATTTT,CASRSTTGFFDSNQPQHF
NA,NA,TRBJ1-6,TRBV7-9,TGTGCCAGCAAGAGGTCGGAAGGTAATAATTCACCCCTCCACTTT,CASKRSEGNNSPLHF
NA,NA,TRBJ2-1,TRBV6-6,TGTGCCAGCAGTTACCCCGAGGTCTACAATGAGCAGTTCTTC,CASSYPEVYNEQFF
many,NA,TRBJ1-1,TRBV19,TGTGCCAGTAGTCGTGTACAGGGCGTCCTGAACACTGAAGCTTTCTTT,CASSRVQGVLNTEAFF
once,NA,TRBJ2-3,TRBV7-2,TGTGCCAGCAGCCACCCTGGGTCCCCAGATACGCAGTATTTT,CASSHPGSPDTQYF
NA,TRBD1,TRBJ1-2,TRBV7-2,TGTGCCAGCAGTACATACTCAGGCGACAGGGGGGTGGGTGGCTACACCTTC,CASSTYSGDRGVGGYTF
NA,TRBD2,TRBJ2-3,TRBV5-1,TGCGCCAGCAGCTTACTAGCGGGGGGGAGCACAGATACGCAGTATTTT,CASSLLAGGSTDTQYF
NA,NA,TRBJ2-1,TRBV28,TGTGCCAGCAGTTTTGATTTCAAAGGGAATGAGCAGTTCTTC,CASSFDFKGNEQFF
NA,NA,TRBJ2-2,TRBV7-2,TGTGCCAGCAGCTTATTTGCCCAGGCCGGGGAGCTGTTTTTT,CASSLFAQAGELFF
NA,TRBD2,TRBJ2-5,TRBV19,TGTGCCAGTAGTAAAAGGACTAGCGGGCTGCAAGAGACCCAGTACTTC,CASSKRTSGLQETQYF
NA,NA,TRBJ2-7,TRBV19,TGTGCCAGTAGTAGTGCCGGGGGCGGGAGCTCCTACGAGCAGTACTTC,CASSSAGGGSSYEQYF
NA,NA,TRBJ1-2,TRBV19,TGTGCCAGTAGTAGGAATCAGGCCAGGGCCTTCGTCTATGGCTACACCTTC,CASSRNQARAFVYGYTF
NA,TRBD1,TRBJ2-7,TRBV28,TGTGCCAGCAGTCCGAGGGACAGGCACCTCTCCTACGAGCAGTACTTC,CASSPRDRHLSYEQYF
NA,TRBD1,TRBJ2-7,TRBV28,TGTGCCAGCAGTTCAGCCGGGACAGGAAACTACGAGCAGTACTTC,CASSSAGTGNYEQYF
few,TRBD1,TRBJ2-7,TRBV5-1,TGCGCCAGCAGCACCGGGACAGGCGAGCAGTACTTC,CASSTGTGEQYF
NA,NA,TRBJ2-1,TRBV19,TGTGCCAGTAGTTCTAGCCTCCGAATACAATACTACAATGAGCAGTTCTTC,CASSSSLRIQYYNEQFF
NA,TRBD1,TRBJ1-2,TRBV15,TGTGCCACCAGCGACAGGGGAAAAAACTATGGCTACACCTTC,CATSDRGKNYGYTF
NA,NA,TRBJ1-1,TRBV29-1,TGCAGCGTTGTCTTGCGACAGTCGGACACTGAAGCTTTCTTT,CSVVLRQSDTEAFF
NA,TRBD2,TRBJ2-1,TRBV4-3,TGCGCCAGCAGCCAACCCCCTGGGCTAGCGGGAGGTGGATACAATGAGCAGTTCTTC,CASSQPPGLAGGGYNEQFF
NA,TRBD1,TRBJ2-5,TRBV7-2,TGTGCCAGCAGCTCCGGCCCCGGGTCAGGGGGCTTGGAGACCCAGTACTTC,CASSSGPGSGGLETQYF
NA,NA,TRBJ2-5,TRBV4-1,TGCGCCAGCAGTCGGGGCGGGTTGGAGACCCAGTACTTC,CASSRGGLETQYF
NA,NA,TRBJ2-3,TRBV11-1,TGTGCCAGCAGCTTATCCCGTTGGGGGGGCACAGATACGCAGTATTTT,CASSLSRWGGTDTQYF
NA,NA,TRBJ2-3,TRBV6-5,TGTGCCAGCAGTTATGTCAGGGGCAAAGATACGCAGTATTTT,CASSYVRGKDTQYF
NA,NA,TRBJ2-5,TRBV2,TGTGCCAGCAGTTACAGGGGGGGGAGGCAAGAGACCCAGTACTTC,CASSYRGGRQETQYF
NA,TRBD2,TRBJ2-6,TRBV4-3,TGCGCCAGCAGCCAAGTGGGGGGAGGGACGTCTGGGGCCAACGTCCTGACTTTC,CASSQVGGGTSGANVLTF